Below are 3 T cell receptor beta chains sequenced from a single sample in a study of blood T cell repertoires in COVID-19. Some clones are missing from TCRdb's copy, which holds only in-frame ones; the method was immunoSEQ multiplex PCR. The table includes fewer than 350,000 clones, 80% to 85% detected once. Sequencing input: peripheral blood. These receptors came from a woman in her sixties with active or convalescent COVID-19.

The chain carries TRBV5-8 and TRBJ2-5; D uncertain. Germline CDR1 SGHTS, CDR2 YDEGEE. This CDR3 has 12 residues. V was clipped by 2 bases and J by 5 bases, with 7 bases between them. The CDR3, as DNA: TGTGCCAGCAGCTTCCGTTCCGAGACCCAGTACTTC. Its protein is CASSFRSETQYF.

This clone was seen a few times. V usage is TRBV27 and J usage is TRBJ1-6; 10 bases fit TRBD1. Unmatched junction bases numbered 6, after V lost 6 bases and J lost 10 bases. Germline CDR1 reads MNHEY; CDR2 reads SMNVEV (reference sequence). The CDR3 has 14 amino acids. This CDR3 reads CASRNDRGLSPLHF. CDR3 nucleotides: TGTGCCAGCAGGAACGACAGGGGGCTCTCACCCCTCCACTTT.

This chain connects TRBV7-2 to TRBJ2-1, with D unclear. CDR1 and CDR2 from the germline V gene are SGHTA and FQGNSA. Trimming took 8 bases from V and 5 from J, leaving 4 bases between them. The CDR3 length is 10 residues. CDR3 residues: CASGHNEQFF. CDR3 sequence (DNA): TGTGCCAGCGGCCACAATGAGCAGTTCTTC.